This entry features one TCR beta chain sequence. Its antigen is not identified. Produced via immunoSEQ multiplex PCR; TCRdb's table is partial and in-frame only. The repertoire holds about 30,000 clones, with under 85% as singletons. This sample was included in a study of STAT5B mutations in CD4+ large granular lymphocyte leukemia. The CDR3 is made up of 15 amino acids. Per germline, CDR1 SGDLS and CDR2 YYNGEE. V dropped 0 bases and J dropped 10 bases, with 17 bases sitting between them. Whole-study findings and limits: Compared with healthy controls (2/35), patient top clones favored TRBV06 (8/27). Patient CD4-sorted repertoires looked more clonal than healthy CD4+ repertoires, even without putative leukemic clones.

The V and J genes are TRBV9 and TRBJ2-1; a possible D gene is TRBD2 (5 bases). The TCR was taken from a human donor in good health. Sequencing input: CD4+ T cells from blood buffy coats. Here the CDR3 reads CASSVEERAAQEQFF. CDR3 coding DNA: TGTGCCAGCAGCGTAGAGGAAAGAGCGGCTCAGGAGCAGTTCTTC.